The entry below gives a single T cell receptor beta chain sequence along with its context. Its antigen is not identified. This table comes from immunoSEQ multiplex PCR, and its TCRdb copy is limited to in-frame clones, with some not included. The sample lists 30,000 to 40,000 clones, around 94% occurring once. These data belong to a study of graft-versus-host responses after intestinal transplantation. Looked up from germline, CDR1 is SGHTA and CDR2 is FQGNSA. The CDR3 extends over 14 amino acids. V was cut by 5 bases and J by 5 bases, with 13 bases left in between. Overall study findings and caveats: High graft-versus-host to host-versus-graft clonal ratios were seen in allografts of patients with graft-donor T cell macrochimerism.

The chain uses TRBV7-2 and TRBJ2-1; D is unclear. This receptor was identified in a human patient who received an intestinal transplant, so some T cells may come from the graft donor. The material was PBMCs, obtained 16 days after intestinal transplant. Here the CDR3 DNA reads TGTGCCAGCAGCCCCGAGCCGGGCCACAATGAGCAGTTCTTC. The encoded protein is CASSPEPGHNEQFF.